This T cell receptor beta chain was identified in a study of tumor and adjacent non-tumor tissue in lung cancer. As for the study in general: Histology: around twelve adenocarcinoma, a couple of squamous cell carcinoma, 1 small cell lung cancer. Patients were aged about 30 to 80, nine to eleven men and roughly five women, stage I to III. Each sample yielded roughly 4.2 million productive TCRbeta reads on average. Study observations and caveats: TCR diversity was significantly greater in tumor than normal lung tissue.

This clonotype appeared once. Its antigen is as yet unknown. Three rounds of nested PCR, following a modified ARM-PCR protocol, produced the TCRbeta library. TCRdb independently ran MiXCR on the multiplex PCR reads; one entry per CDR3 protein. This sample has 81,000 or so distinct CDR3 sequences, with roughly 76% found just once. RNA was extracted from bulk tissue without any cell sorting. The source is a woman aged 50 to 60 with non-small cell lung cancer. Sequenced sample: lung tumor tissue.

CDR3 residues: CSASATSRRWSEQFF. As DNA, the CDR3 is TGCAGTGCTAGTGCCACTAGCAGGAGATGGAGTGAGCAGTTCTTC. The V call is TRBV20-1, the J call TRBJ2-1, with TRBD2 as a possible D gene (6 bases). The CDR3 loop spans 15 amino acids. Looked up from germline, CDR1 is DFQATT and CDR2 is SNEGSKA (reference sequence). With 3 bases removed from V and 9 bases from J, the gap between germline ends came to 21 bases.